A single sample is the source of the 30 T cell receptor beta chains below, sequenced in a study of beta chain features in type 1 diabetes. Every isolated RNA sample was fully reverse transcribed, so sequencing captured expressed TCRB transcripts. The method was immunoSEQ multiplex PCR; TCRdb's version includes in-frame clones alone and lacks a portion of them. The table has fewer than 900,000 clones, about a sixth seen once. Sequencing was performed on naive CD4+ T cells from blood. Every receptor here comes from a woman aged 18-29 years in good health.

This clone was seen just once. The V and J genes are TRBV5-4 and TRBJ2-3; 9 bases align to TRBD2. From germline, CDR1 is SGHNT and CDR2 YYREEE (reference sequence). The CDR3 has 15 residues. V was pared by 10 bases and J by 2 bases, with 11 bases of the junction left unmatched. CDR3 in DNA: TGTGCCTACAGGGCAGCGGGGGGATACACAGATACGCAGTATTTT. This codes for CAYRAAGGYTDTQYF.

The chain recombines TRBV6-1 with TRBJ2-7; D gene unclear. Germline V lookup: CDR1 MNHNS, CDR2 SASEGT. V was shortened by 4 bases and J by 3 bases, with 7 bases between the two germline ends. The CDR3 is 12 residues long. CDR3 nucleotides: TGTGCCAGCAGTGCCCCTGTCTACGAGCAGTACTTC. Its translation: CASSAPVYEQYF.

This CDR3 is CATKGLAEGRLTQYF. CDR3 DNA: TGTGCCACCAAGGGACTAGCGGAGGGCCGACTTACGCAGTATTTT. The chain links TRBV7-2 to TRBJ2-3; 11 bases align to TRBD2. This CDR3 is built from 15 residues. V trimming: 10 bases; J trimming: 8 bases; junction bases outside the gene matches: 14. CDR1 and CDR2 (germline): SGHTA, FQGNSA.

The chain carries TRBV28 and TRBJ2-7, with D possibly matching TRBD2 (5 bases). Germline V gene sequence: CDR1 MDHEN, CDR2 SYDVKM. The V end lost 6 bases, the J end lost 3 bases, and 15 bases lay between the germline ends. The CDR3 extends over 14 amino acids. The CDR3 nucleotides are TGTGCCAGCAGCCGGCCGGACTTCTTCTACGAGCAGTACTTC. Protein sequence: CASSRPDFFYEQYF. Supplemented by reference TRBV28 and TRBJ2-7, the full variable domain reads DVKVTQSSRYLVKRTGEKVFLECVQDMDHENMFWYRQDPGLGLRLIYFSYDVKMKEKGDIPEGYSVSREKKERFSLILESASTNQTSMYLCASSRPDFFYEQYFGPGTRLTVT.

This clone was seen only a few times. The chain joins TRBV29-1 to TRBJ2-7; 7 bases agree with TRBD1. CDR3 length equals 14 residues. V was clipped by 4 bases and J by 5 bases; unmatched bases: 11. Germline V CDR1 and CDR2: SQVTM, ANQGSEA. CDR3: CSVVPTGAPNEQYF. The CDR3 nucleotides read TGCAGCGTTGTGCCAACAGGGGCGCCTAACGAGCAGTACTTC.

This clone was seen a few times. The chain employs TRBV7-9 and TRBJ2-2; possibly TRBD1 or TRBD2 for D (5 bases each). CDR1 and CDR2 from the germline V gene are SEHNR and FQNEAQ (reference sequence). Trimming left V 2 bases short and J 8 bases short, with 15 bases between. The CDR3 length is 15 residues. The chain's CDR3 is CASSLFRDHSGELFF. The CDR3 nucleotides are TGTGCCAGCAGCTTATTCCGGGACCACTCTGGGGAGCTGTTTTTT.

The rearrangement links TRBV9 to TRBJ1-3; D is ambiguous. Between the trimmed V and J ends, which lost 0 bases and 2 bases, there was a span of 12 bases. This CDR3 comprises 16 residues. Germline assignment: CDR1 SGDLS and CDR2 YYNGEE. This CDR3 reads CASSVEANHAGNTIYF. Here the CDR3 DNA reads TGTGCCAGCAGCGTAGAGGCCAACCACGCTGGAAACACCATATATTTT.

This clone was recorded a few times. The chain employs TRBV28 and TRBJ1-5, with a tentative D call TRBD1 (5 bases). The CDR3 extends over 14 amino acids. Germline CDR1 is MDHEN and CDR2 is SYDVKM. Trimming stripped 7 bases from V and 5 bases from J, with 15 bases between. The CDR3 here is CASNLGGDDQPQHF. In nucleotides, the CDR3 is TGTGCCAGCAACCTGGGAGGGGACGATCAGCCCCAGCATTTT.

This chain links TRBV7-9 with TRBJ1-2; D might be TRBD1 (6 bases). Germline lookup yields CDR1 SEHNR and CDR2 FQNEAQ (reference sequence). The CDR3 is made up of 15 amino acids. V lost 4 bases and J 1 base, leaving 13 bases between the germline ends. The CDR3 region is CASSSADSYNYGYTF. CDR3 in DNA: TGTGCCAGCAGCTCGGCGGACAGCTATAACTATGGCTACACCTTC. Using reference TRBV7-9 and TRBJ1-2 for the parts outside the CDR3, the full variable domain is DTGVSQNPRHKITKRGQNVTFRCDPISEHNRLYWYRQTLGQGPEFLTYFQNEAQLEKSRLLSDRFSAERPKGSFSTLEIQRTEQGDSAMYLCASSSADSYNYGYTFGSGTRLTVV.

The CDR3 DNA follows: TGTGCCACCGTCGAGCCCGTAGGACCCCAGCATTTT. Its protein is CATVEPVGPQHF. The chain couples TRBV28 to TRBJ1-5; no reliable D call. V was trimmed by 10 bases and J by 10 bases, leaving 17 bases between them. The CDR3 has 12 residues. CDR1 and CDR2 (germline): MDHEN, SYDVKM.

This clone showed up just a few times. V and J are TRBV4-2 and TRBJ2-2, with 12 bases lining up with TRBD2. The CDR3 is made up of 17 amino acids. CDR1 LGHNA and CDR2 YNFKEQ come from the germline V gene. J was trimmed by 0 bases and V by 1 base; bases with no gene match: 0. CDR3 in amino acids: CASSQGTSGTNTGELFF. The CDR3 DNA reads TGTGCCAGCAGCCAAGGGACTAGCGGGACGAACACCGGGGAGCTGTTTTTT.

This clone was detected only a few times. The chain has TRBV5-1 and TRBJ2-1; D possibly corresponds to TRBD2 (6 bases). Between the trimmed V and J ends, which lost 3 bases and 5 bases, there was a span of 9 bases. The CDR3 runs to 13 residues. The germline gives CDR1 SGHRS, CDR2 YFSETQ. The CDR3 protein is CASSSLADNEQFF. The CDR3 nucleotides read TGCGCCAGCAGCTCACTAGCAGACAATGAGCAGTTCTTC.

V gene TRBV5-4 combines with J gene TRBJ2-2; 14 bases match TRBD2. Germline CDR1 SGHNT, CDR2 YYREEE (reference sequence). The J segment lost 7 bases and the V segment lost 9 bases, leaving 5 bases of the junction unmatched. This CDR3 has 14 residues. In nucleotides, the CDR3 is TGTGCCACGGGACTAGCGGGAGAAGGCGGGGAGCTGTTTTTT. This gives the protein CATGLAGEGGELFF.

This clone occurred a few times. The chain carries TRBV20-1 and TRBJ1-1; D not certain. The germline V and J ends were trimmed by 5 bases and 8 bases, with 12 bases remaining between them. Germline loops: CDR1 DFQATT, CDR2 SNEGSKA (reference sequence). This CDR3 region has 11 residues. The CDR3 sequence: CSAPVGDEAFF. As DNA, the CDR3 is TGCAGTGCTCCAGTCGGTGACGAAGCTTTCTTT.

This clone was found a few times. This specimen includes other DNA sequences encoding the same CDR3. This rearrangement joins TRBV20-1 to TRBJ2-7; D call uncertain. Trimming left V 3 bases short and J 3 bases short, with 3 bases between. Germline-derived CDR1 and CDR2 are DFQATT and SNEGSKA (reference sequence). This CDR3 contains 10 residues. The CDR3 loop is CSASLYEQYF. CDR3 nucleotide sequence: TGCAGTGCTAGTCTCTACGAGCAGTACTTC.

The table lists this clone with a few counts. Other DNA sequences of this sample code for an identical CDR3. This chain links TRBV18 with TRBJ2-7; no clear D. Germline lookup yields CDR1 KGHSH and CDR2 LQKENI. This CDR3 comprises 11 residues. Trimming took off 1 base at V and 3 bases at J, with 1 base between the two ends. The CDR3 loop reads CASSPHYEQYF. The CDR3 DNA is TGTGCCAGCTCACCACACTACGAGCAGTACTTC.

This clone was detected only a few times. Different DNA sequences within this sample yield the same CDR3. V usage is TRBV27 and J usage is TRBJ2-1; no definite D call. Deletions cut 0 bases from V and 4 bases from J, with 4 bases between. The CDR3 length is 13 residues. CDR1 and CDR2 (germline): MNHEY, SMNVEV (reference sequence). CDR3 amino acids: CASSLSEYNEQFF. Written as DNA, the CDR3 is TGTGCCAGCAGTTTATCAGAATACAATGAGCAGTTCTTC.

As to this clone: The identical CDR3 is also encoded by other nucleotide sequences in the sample. This chain links TRBV7-9 with TRBJ1-5, with D unclear. This CDR3 comprises 13 residues. V was trimmed by 1 base and J by 4 bases, leaving 5 bases between them. Germline V CDR1 and CDR2: SEHNR, FQNEAQ (reference sequence). This CDR3 reads CASSLDGNQPQHF. The CDR3 DNA reads as TGTGCCAGCAGCTTAGACGGGAATCAGCCCCAGCATTTT.

This clone has only a few counts. The chain is built from TRBV19 and TRBJ2-3; TRBD1 might be the D (5 bases). This CDR3 region has 13 residues. V shed 5 bases and J shed 6 bases, with 12 bases lying between them. CDR1 and CDR2 from the germline V gene are LNHDA and SQIVND (reference sequence). Here the CDR3 DNA reads TGTGCCAGTAGTCTCAGGGTGGCGGATACGCAGTATTTT. This codes for CASSLRVADTQYF.

This clone has more than one count but fewer than ten. The chain combines TRBV7-2 with TRBJ2-2; D unclear. Trimming took 5 bases from V and 5 from J, leaving 6 bases between them. The germline V gene has CDR1 SGHTA and CDR2 FQGNSA. The CDR3 runs 12 residues. The CDR3: CASSTITGELFF. In DNA, the CDR3 is TGTGCCAGCAGCACTATTACCGGGGAGCTGTTTTTT.

The table lists this clone with a few counts. The V call is TRBV7-6, the J call TRBJ2-1, with D perhaps given as TRBD1 or TRBD2 (5 bases each). V lost 4 bases and J lost 0, with 16 bases in between. CDR1 is SGHVS and CDR2 is FNYEAQ in the germline V gene. The CDR3 is 17 amino acids. In DNA form, the CDR3 reads TGTGCCAGCAGCTCTTCGCCGGGACCAGCCTCCTACAATGAGCAGTTCTTC. Translated, it gives CASSSSPGPASYNEQFF.

CDR3 DNA: TGTGCCAGCAGCCATCTCGCCGTGGGACTAGCGGGGACCTACGAGCAGTACTTC. Encoded protein: CASSHLAVGLAGTYEQYF. The rearrangement links TRBV13 to TRBJ2-7; the match to TRBD2 covers 13 bases. Trimming cost V 5 bases and J 2 bases; bases outside gene matches: 12. Per the germline V gene, CDR1 is PRHDT and CDR2 is FYEKMQ (reference sequence). The CDR3 totals 18 residues.

This clone was seen only once. This CDR3 is also generated by other DNA sequences in the sample. V and J are TRBV7-2 and TRBJ2-7; D is unresolved. Germline CDR1 is SGHTA and CDR2 is FQGNSA. The CDR3 is 11 residues long. V lost 5 bases to trimming and J lost 3 bases, with 5 bases between them. CDR3 DNA sequence: TGTGCCAGCAGCCCAAACTACGAGCAGTACTTC. Protein: CASSPNYEQYF.

This chain links TRBV11-2 with TRBJ1-5; the D is unclear. V lost 4 bases and J 1 base, leaving 11 bases between the germline ends. The CDR3 runs to 15 residues. Germline V gene data show CDR1 as SGHAT and CDR2 as FQNNGV. In DNA form, the CDR3 reads TGTGCCAGCAGCTACTCCACACAGAGCAATCAGCCCCAGCATTTT. Residues: CASSYSTQSNQPQHF.

The rearrangement uses TRBV5-1 and TRBJ2-2, with TRBD2 as a possible D gene (5 bases). The ends were cut back, 4 bases at V and 4 bases at J, with 20 bases in the middle. The CDR3 runs 17 residues. Germline CDR1 is SGHRS and CDR2 is YFSETQ. This chain's CDR3 is CASSITSGRAITGELFF. The CDR3 DNA sequence: TGCGCCAGCAGCATTACCAGCGGTAGGGCAATCACCGGGGAGCTGTTTTTT.

The chain recombines TRBV28 with TRBJ2-7; 8 nucleotides match TRBD1. Germline-derived CDR1 and CDR2 are MDHEN and SYDVKM. There are 16 residues in the CDR3. Trimming cost V 3 bases and J 7 bases; bases outside gene matches: 14. CDR3 in DNA: TGTGCCAGCAGTTTTACCCCCGGACAGGGTCGTCGGGAGCAGTACTTC. Translated, it gives CASSFTPGQGRREQYF. Filled out from reference TRBV28 and TRBJ2-7, the complete variable domain reads DVKVTQSSRYLVKRTGEKVFLECVQDMDHENMFWYRQDPGLGLRLIYFSYDVKMKEKGDIPEGYSVSREKKERFSLILESASTNQTSMYLCASSFTPGQGRREQYFGPGTRLTVT.

This sequence joins TRBV6-1 and TRBJ1-4; possible D gene TRBD1, 5 bases. Trimming cost V 7 bases and J 3 bases, with 12 bases left between them. The germline V gene has CDR1 MNHNS and CDR2 SASEGT. CDR3 length: 14 amino acids. The CDR3 DNA is TGTGCCAGCAACCCGGGACTGCCTAATGAAAAACTGTTTTTT. Translation: CASNPGLPNEKLFF.

This clone was observed a handful of times. The J gene is TRBJ2-7, the V gene TRBV7-9, with a tentative D call TRBD1 (7 bases). The CDR3 is 15 residues long. Trimming left V 3 bases short and J 7 bases short, with 19 bases between. CDR1 and CDR2 (germline): SEHNR, FQNEAQ (reference sequence). The DNA for the CDR3 is TGTGCCAGCAGCTTCGAGACAGGGAGGATAGGGGAGCAGTACTTC. Translation: CASSFETGRIGEQYF.

The gene calls are TRBV7-9 and TRBJ2-5, with a weak D call TRBD1 (6 bases). Germline V lookup: CDR1 SEHNR, CDR2 FQNEAQ (reference sequence). Trimming removed 5 bases from V and 7 bases from J, with 17 bases in between. The CDR3 contains 14 residues. The chain's CDR3 is CASSRDNPSGTQYF. CDR3 bases: TGTGCCAGCAGCCGGGACAACCCGTCAGGGACCCAGTACTTC.

The V call is TRBV4-3, the J call TRBJ2-7; D uncertain. The CDR3 sequence is 15 residues long. V lost 0 bases, J lost 6 bases, and 15 bases lay in between. CDR1 is LGHNA and CDR2 is YSLEER in the germline V gene. CDR3 residues: CASSQDPGQSLEQYF. Written as DNA, the CDR3 is TGCGCCAGCAGCCAAGATCCCGGGCAGTCACTCGAGCAGTACTTC.